What follows are 5 T cell receptor beta chains derived from one specimen sequenced in a study of blood T cell repertoires in COVID-19 (dated by TCRdb to the early 2020s). The library was generated by the immunoSEQ multiplex PCR assay. The immuneACCESS repertoire file appears here via TCRdb, limited to in-frame rearrangements. These files lack a portion of the clones; in checked studies, under half of the deficit traces to unresolved V genes, and the cause of the others is not known. Here the sample has under 140,000 clones; approximately 82% occur a single time. Of the sample, about 3.8% is held by the ten largest clones. Material for sequencing was peripheral blood. These TCRs come from a woman of 80 years or more with acute or convalescent COVID-19.

Concerning this clone itself: This CDR3 is also generated by other DNA sequences in the sample. V is TRBV5-1 and J is TRBJ2-7; weak D call: TRBD1 (6 bases). V lost 4 bases to trimming and J lost 2 bases, with 13 bases between them. Germline CDR1 is SGHRS and CDR2 is YFSETQ. The CDR3 is 14 residues long. The CDR3, as DNA: TGCGCCAGCAGCCTGACAGGCCCTACCTACGAGCAGTACTTC. Its translation is CASSLTGPTYEQYF.

This sequence joins TRBV9 and TRBJ2-3; weak D call: TRBD2 (6 bases). With 0 bases removed from V and 2 bases from J, the gap between germline ends came to 10 bases. Germline CDR1 reads SGDLS; CDR2 reads YYNGEE. This CDR3 is 15 amino acids long. This CDR3 is CASSVVAGLTDTQYF. The CDR3 DNA sequence: TGTGCCAGCAGCGTAGTTGCGGGGCTCACAGATACGCAGTATTTT.

The chain has TRBV19 and TRBJ2-2, with TRBD2 matching over 8 bases. The CDR3 is 15 amino acids. V lost 3 bases and J lost 5; bases outside the gene matches: 5. The V gene's germline CDR1 is LNHDA and CDR2 SQIVND (reference sequence). The CDR3 here is CASSISPGGTGELFF. In DNA form, the CDR3 reads TGTGCCAGTAGTATTAGCCCGGGAGGGACCGGGGAGCTGTTTTTT.

The rearrangement links TRBV7-6 to TRBJ2-1; D perhaps matches TRBD2 (6 bases). The germline V gene has CDR1 SGHVS and CDR2 FNYEAQ. V gave up 1 base and J gave up 2 bases, with 9 bases separating them. This CDR3 comprises 15 residues. The CDR3 sequence is CASSLGASAYNEQFF. The DNA for the CDR3 is TGTGCCAGCAGCTTAGGGGCTAGCGCCTACAATGAGCAGTTCTTC.

The chain couples TRBV2 to TRBJ2-1, with 11 bases that match TRBD2. The germline CDR1 and CDR2 sequences are SNHLY and FYNNEI. The CDR3 has 17 amino acids. With V trimmed by 10 bases and J by 6 bases, 17 bases remained unmatched. The CDR3 reads CANTKKTGLAGLNEQFF. DNA of the CDR3: TGTGCCAACACGAAAAAAACTGGACTAGCGGGCCTCAATGAGCAGTTCTTC.